This TCR beta chain was found in a study of blood T cell repertoires in COVID-19. As regards this clone: The junction departs from germline at one end; a sequencing error may be responsible.

This CDR3 has 13 amino acids. Germline V gene data show CDR1 as SQVTM and CDR2 as ANQGSEA. Sequenced by immunoSEQ multiplex PCR; TCRdb stores in-frame clones only, minus some. Of tens of thousands of clones listed, roughly 88% are singletons. This sequence originates from a man aged 45 to 65 with active or convalescent COVID-19. The chain employs TRBV29-1 and TRBJ2-7; 9 bases are shared with TRBD1. The material sequenced was peripheral blood. The CDR3 region is CSVEGTGLHEQYF. DNA for the CDR3: TGCAGCGTGGAAGGGACAGGGCTGCACGAGCAGTACTTC.